This TCR beta chain was obtained from a study of T cells in Graves' hyperthyroidism and ophthalmopathy. Across the whole study: Peripheral blood sampling occurred at initial diagnosis, before any treatment.

This clonotype was observed at least ten times. The antigen remains unidentified. Findings and limits, study-wide: A model of 13 V-J pairs discriminated ophthalmopathy from stable hyperthyroidism.

Amplified TCR beta CDR3 regions came from RNA transcripts. When the TCR CDR3 underwent first-round RT-PCR, the HTBI primer set was used. TCRdb passed the multiplex PCR reads through MiXCR, listing each CDR3 protein once. Counted here are roughly 350,000 distinct CDR3 sequences, about an eighth occurring once; the ten biggest clones make up roughly 35%. Patients affected by ophthalmopathy presented a Clinical Activity Score of at least 3, a NOSPECS grade of at least 4, and disease duration below 3 months. Not enrolled were patients with uncontrolled infection, other autoimmune disease, pregnancy or lactation. The CDR3 extends over 15 amino acids. CDR1 is SGDLS, CDR2 YYNGEE, per germline. The ends were cut back, 0 bases at V and 2 bases at J, with 11 bases in the middle.

This TCR was recovered from a woman aged 40-49 years with Graves' ophthalmopathy. This chain joins TRBV9 and TRBJ2-5; D might be TRBD1 or TRBD2, each matching 5 bases. Sequenced: blood. CDR3 sequence (DNA): TGTGCCAGCAGCGTAGTCGGGACGGAGCAAGAGACCCAGTACTTC. Translating gives CASSVVGTEQETQYF. The full variable domain, completed using reference TRBV9 and TRBJ2-5, is DSGVTQTPKHLITATGQRVTLRCSPRSGDLSVYWYQQSLDQGLQFLIQYYNGEERAKGNILERFSAQQFPDLHSELNLSSLELGDSALYFCASSVVGTEQETQYFGPGTRLLVL.